This T cell receptor (beta chain) was retrieved from a study of read filtering for tumor transcriptome and immune sequencing. Study context: R-ISS stage counts were eight or nine for I, roughly 16 for II, 6 or 7 for III. IR-seq gave about 4 to 10.27 million TCR reads per sample; RNA-seq gave about 80 to 1273.

For this clonotype: Possible read error: a much larger clone is one base away.

This library used 300 to 450 ng RNA and molecular barcoded adaptors spanning alpha/delta and beta/gamma chains. Each CDR3 protein gets one entry after TCRdb re-called the reads with MiXCR. This table holds 20,000 to 25,000 distinct CDR3 sequences, roughly an eighth found once. The CDR3 runs to 15 residues. Germline V CDR1 and CDR2: MDHEN, SYDVKM. Source material: a population of CD138-negative cells sorted from bone marrow. V is TRBV28 and J is TRBJ2-7; unclear D gene. The sequence was collected from a donor aged 40 or over with multiple myeloma. The CDR3 sequence: CATSGAPRLSYEQYF. The CDR3 nucleotides are TGTGCCACCAGTGGAGCACCCAGGCTATCCTACGAGCAGTACTTC. The full variable domain, its missing parts supplied by reference TRBV28 and TRBJ2-7, is DVKVTQSSRYLVKRTGEKVFLECVQDMDHENMFWYRQDPGLGLRLIYFSYDVKMKEKGDIPEGYSVSREKKERFSLILESASTNQTSMYLCATSGAPRLSYEQYFGPGTRLTVT.